A selection of T cell receptor beta chains follows, all from one sample in a study of PD-L1 blockade in urothelial cancer. Method: immunoSEQ multiplex PCR; TCRdb's copy keeps in-frame clones and lacks some. The table shows 95,000 or so clones, with around 86% occurring only once. The sample consisted of PBMCs, taken around atezolizumab (anti-PD-L1) treatment. These receptors were obtained from a man aged 60 to 75 with urothelial cancer. Each CDR3 is given with its conserved first and last residue. D genes are given only for firm matches. The listing skips clone size in some rows; elsewhere it reads once, few, many or a size class.

d_call,v_call,j_call,clone_size,cdr3_nt,cdr3_aa
TRBD2,TRBV28,TRBJ2-1,.,TGTGCCAGCAGCCGTGGGAGGGGTAATGAGCAGTTCTTC,CASSRGRGNEQFF
TRBD1,TRBV5-5,TRBJ1-1,.,TGTGCCAGCAGCTTGGAGGGACAGGGGTTTTGGAACACTGAAGCTTTCTTT,CASSLEGQGFWNTEAFF
.,TRBV6-6,TRBJ2-1,.,TGTGCCAGCACGCGGGGAGGCAATGAGCAGTTCTTC,CASTRGGNEQFF
TRBD1,TRBV10-3,TRBJ2-7,.,TGTGCCATCAGTGACTTCTTGGGACAGGGGGCGTCTGAGCAGTACTTC,CAISDFLGQGASEQYF
.,TRBV27,TRBJ2-7,.,TGTGCCAGCAGAATTTCGAGTTCCGGGACATGGGCTTACGAGCAGTACTTC,CASRISSSGTWAYEQYF
TRBD2,TRBV5-1,TRBJ2-1,.,TGCGCCAGCAGCGCTGGAGTGAGCGGGAGGAGTAATGAGCAGTTCTTC,CASSAGVSGRSNEQFF
TRBD1,TRBV10-3,TRBJ2-2,.,TGTGCCATCAGTGAGTCGGGACAGGGGTCCGGGGAGCTGTTTTTT,CAISESGQGSGELFF
TRBD1,TRBV27,TRBJ2-4,.,TGTGCCAGCAGTGTTACAGGGGATCGGTCCAAAAACATTCAGTACTTC,CASSVTGDRSKNIQYF
TRBD1,TRBV6-1,TRBJ1-4,.,TGTGCCAGCAGTTCCGGGACAGGGGGTGAAAAACTGTTTTTT,CASSSGTGGEKLFF
TRBD1,TRBV28,TRBJ2-7,once,TGTGCCAGCAGTTCCACAGGGACAGGGGGATTCGAGCAGTACTTC,CASSSTGTGGFEQYF
.,TRBV30,TRBJ2-5,.,TGTGCCTGCTCTCGCCTGCTGCTACAAGAGACCCAGTACTTC,CACSRLLLQETQYF